The text below deals with one T cell receptor beta chain. The target antigen is unknown. This sample is drawn from a study of identical twins. General observations from the study: When twins shared out-of-frame alpha sequences, those sequences had excess low generation probability. A lower insertion count was a feature of abundant cord blood beta clonotypes, with no such feature in memory repertoires.

The V segment lost 4 bases and the J segment 6 bases; nucleotides outside the gene matches: 12. The CDR3 sequence is 16 residues long. CDR1 and CDR2 from the germline V gene are ENHRY and SYGVKD. One entry per CDR3 protein results from TCRdb running MiXCR on the 5' RACE reads. Of 420,000 or so distinct CDR3 sequences listed, under 20% are singletons. The sequence was collected from a man aged 45-65 years in good health. V and J are TRBV10-3 and TRBJ1-2; TRBD1 matches at 9 bases. Sequencing was done on a sample of naive T cells sorted from blood. The chain's CDR3 is CAISVLLGQGPDGYTF. CDR3 sequence (DNA): TGTGCCATCAGTGTCCTTCTCGGACAGGGGCCAGATGGCTACACCTTC.